This T cell receptor (beta chain) was retrieved from a study of T cell responses to AZD1222 COVID-19 vaccine (dated by TCRdb to the early 2020s). About the investigation overall: A total of approximately 240 trial participants underwent TCR sequencing, of whom 207 had received two doses of AZD1222 and around 25 had received two doses of the MenACWY control vaccine. Enrollment into the trials was organized by age into subgroups of 18-55, 56-69 and 70-plus years, and those subgroups contained approximately 150, 30 and 60 TCR-sequenced participants, respectively.

Beyond this particular receptor, the publication reports: Vaccine-associated CD4 TCRs spanned the whole spike protein, with dominant responses in regions 160-218 and 743-854. Only five to seven AZD1222 recipients were SARS-CoV-2 seropositive at baseline, limiting conclusions about previously exposed vaccinees. Most participants were white British and females outnumbered males, and the authors suggested that clonal diversity may have been underestimated. The 56-69-year group was small, and its depth increase did not reach significance, likely because of low power. Epitopes outside the regions mutated in the B.1.351 and B.1.1.7 variants were reportedly recognized by nearly half of the unique spike-specific TCRs. No day 14 peak-response samples were available, so repertoires were characterized only after the peak T cell response. A significant rise in spike-specific TCR breadth and depth was observed after two AZD1222 doses relative to day 0 and relative to MenACWY recipients.

Concerning this clone: It lacks a known antigen. Base qualities were left out, and no much larger clone turns up one base away.

V lost 3 bases and J lost 9 bases; the stretch between them is 7 bases long. The germline V gene encodes CDR1 SGHDN and CDR2 FVKESK. CDR3 length: 11 amino acids, cysteine to phenylalanine. Solely the CDR3 DNA is kept, with 33 bases framed from the first base. The CDR3 regions of human TCRbeta chains were analyzed by immunosequencing. Processing in the source paper ran as follows. Repertoire TCRs were matched against a reference library of SARS-CoV-2-specific TCRs generated with the MIRA antigen-specificity platform. Breadth meant the fraction of unique TCRs that were SARS-CoV-2-associated, whereas depth meant the fraction of total T cells that were SARS-CoV-2-associated. Using the MIRA data, each spike-specific TCR was mapped to the spike region that the TCR reacts to and placed in a CD4 or CD8 class. Log10-transformed breadth and depth values were compared by one-way ANOVA with Sidak's multiple comparisons tests. Held by TCRdb, this immuneACCESS table contains in-frame sequences only and omits some clones. Under half of the omission traces to an unresolved V gene where checked; the cause of the rest is unknown. D and trimming come from the DNA, and the V and J calls and clone size come from that table. Counted in this sample were 120,000 to 150,000 clones; approximately 85% of them appeared once. Jointly, the top ten make up roughly 5.2% of the sample.

Reading the label with the study, this specimen's time point is: about 28 days (+/-7) after the second vaccine dose. The treatment or condition label, as the study defines it: meningococcal conjugate vaccine given as trial control. Vaccinee samples were obtained from the UK trials COV001 and COV002, which included a single-blind randomized controlled phase 2/3 trial of AZD1222 (ChAdOx1 nCoV-19) in healthy adults. For TCRbeta chain sequencing, PBMC samples from trial participants were taken at day 0 and at day 28 after the second dose. The receptor comes from an adult who received the MenACWY meningococcal vaccine as a control. The sequencing used peripheral blood, collected 28 days after the second dose of the MenACWY control vaccine. The chain links TRBV14 with TRBJ2-3; the D gene assignment is perhaps TRBD1 or TRBD2, with each matching 6 bases. The CDR3 corresponds to CASSHGGTQYF. In nucleotide form, the sequence is TGTGCCAGCAGCCACGGGGGCACGCAGTATTTT.